The present T cell receptor (beta chain) was sequenced within a study of cytomegalovirus exposure and HLA in healthy donors. CDR3 size: 15 residues. Losses at the gene ends were 3 bases for V and 4 bases for J; bases not matched to a gene: 5. Germline CDR1 and CDR2: SGHTA and FQGTGA. The repertoire was sequenced with immunoSEQ multiplex PCR; TCRdb's copy has only in-frame clones and lacks some. The sample records over 150,000 clones, 65% to 90% being singletons. This TCR was recovered from a man aged 18-30 years in good health and CMV-seropositive. This rearrangement joins TRBV7-3 to TRBJ2-5, with 10 bases fitting TRBD2. Material for sequencing was PBMCs. The CDR3 region has the DNA TGTGCCAGCAGCTTCCTAGCGGGGGAAGGAGAGACCCAGTACTTC. Protein sequence: CASSFLAGEGETQYF. The variable domain in full, completed from reference TRBV7-3 and TRBJ2-5, reads GAGVSQTPSNKVTEKGKYVELRCDPISGHTALYWYRQSLGQGPEFLIYFQGTGAADDSGLPNDRFFAVRPEGSVSTLKIQRTERGDSAVYLCASSFLAGEGETQYFGPGTRLLVL.